One sample yielded the 18 T cell receptor beta chains listed below, sequenced in a study of T cell changes during pregnancy in multiple sclerosis (dated 2019 in TCRdb). Library preparation employed the immunoSEQ multiplex PCR assay. Imported from immuneACCESS, the table was reduced by TCRdb to in-frame sequences with V and J called. These copies leave out some clones; in studies compared against another copy, an unresolved V gene accounts for under half, and the cause of the remainder is not known. Across this sample there are about 50,000 clones, with nearly 95% seen only once. The ten largest clones represent around 0.29% of the sample. Sequenced here: CD4+ T cells from peripheral blood mononuclear cells, sampled in the second trimester of pregnancy. The receptors were gathered from a female donor with multiple sclerosis, enrolled in a pregnancy study.

This CDR3 reads CSARDYLNNEQFF. The DNA of the CDR3 is TGCAGTGCCCGGGACTACCTCAACAATGAGCAGTTCTTC. V gene TRBV29-1 combines with J gene TRBJ2-1; 7 nucleotides match TRBD2. Germline V CDR1 and CDR2: SQVTM, ANQGSEA. This CDR3 is 13 amino acids long.

This chain joins TRBV18 and TRBJ2-7, with D uncertain. Deletions cut 2 bases from V and 6 bases from J, with 14 bases between. Germline V gene sequence: CDR1 KGHSH, CDR2 LQKENI. This CDR3 is 14 amino acids long. The CDR3 DNA sequence: TGTGCCAGCTCACCAAGTTCTGGCCCTCTCGAGCAGTACTTC. Translating gives CASSPSSGPLEQYF.

The rearrangement joins TRBV19 to TRBJ2-7, with a weak D call TRBD1 (5 bases). The V gene lost 0 bases and the J gene lost 8 bases, with 11 bases spanning the gap. Germline CDR1 is LNHDA and CDR2 is SQIVND (reference sequence). This CDR3 has 13 residues. The CDR3 here is CASSIDQGKQQYF. The DNA of the CDR3 is TGTGCCAGTAGTATAGATCAGGGAAAGCAGCAGTACTTC.

The chain combines TRBV5-6 with TRBJ2-5, with 13 nucleotides matching TRBD2. The germline CDR1 and CDR2 sequences are SGHDT and YYEEEE. The junction had 7 bases not matched to a gene; V was cut back by 4 bases and J by 4 bases. This CDR3 has 16 residues. CDR3 in amino acids: CASSDGLAGDGETQYF. The CDR3, as DNA: TGTGCCAGCAGCGACGGACTAGCGGGAGATGGAGAGACCCAGTACTTC.

The chain uses TRBV27 and TRBJ1-4; D may be TRBD1 (6 bases). The CDR3 length is 19 residues. V lost 5 bases and J 3 bases, leaving 25 bases between the germline ends. Germline V gives CDR1 MNHEY, CDR2 SMNVEV (reference sequence). CDR3 sequence reads: CASSLRGGAGGTPNEKLFF. The CDR3 nucleotides read TGTGCCAGCAGTCTCCGAGGCGGTGCGGGAGGGACACCTAATGAAAAACTGTTTTTT.

The V gene is TRBV7-3, the J gene TRBJ2-3; TRBD2 matches at 9 bases. V shed 8 bases and J 3 bases; nucleotides not matched to a gene: 6. In germline, CDR1 is SGHTA, CDR2 FQGTGA. The length of the CDR3 is 14 residues. This chain's CDR3 is CASGGGGLTDTQYF. The CDR3 coding sequence is TGTGCCAGCGGCGGGGGGGGATTAACAGATACGCAGTATTTT.

This clone was counted once. This sequence joins TRBV5-8 and TRBJ2-5, with D perhaps TRBD1 (6 bases). The CDR3 contains 14 residues. Trimming removed 5 bases at V and 3 bases at J, with 14 bases between. The germline gives CDR1 SGHTS, CDR2 YDEGEE. The chain's CDR3 is CASRSVGAKETQYF. CDR3 nucleotide sequence: TGTGCCAGCAGGTCCGTGGGGGCTAAAGAGACCCAGTACTTC.

CDR3 DNA sequence: TGTGCCATCAACAGTGACAGGGCTAACTATGGCTACACCTTC. Residues: CAINSDRANYGYTF. The chain links TRBV10-3 to TRBJ1-2; 7 bases fit TRBD1. CDR3 length equals 14 residues. Germline CDR1 reads ENHRY; CDR2 reads SYGVKD. J was trimmed by 0 bases and V by 7 bases; bases with no gene match: 5.

This clone was observed a handful of times. CDR3 DNA: TGTGCCAGCAGGCCGAACAGCTATGAAAAACTGTTTTTT. This codes for CASRPNSYEKLFF. The chain employs TRBV2 and TRBJ1-4; the D is unclear. CDR1 SNHLY and CDR2 FYNNEI come from the germline V gene. Trimming cost V 6 bases and J 6 bases, with 11 bases left between them. This CDR3 has 13 amino acids.

This chain joins TRBV7-8 and TRBJ1-1; maybe TRBD1 (5 bases). The CDR3 extends over 14 amino acids. CDR1 is SGHVS and CDR2 is FQNEAQ in the germline V gene. V was shortened by 1 base and J by 7 bases, with 13 bases between the two germline ends. This CDR3 is CASSLEGRAGEAFF. CDR3 in DNA: TGTGCCAGCAGCTTAGAGGGCAGGGCAGGTGAAGCTTTCTTT.

The gene calls are TRBV6-1 and TRBJ1-2, with no clear D. This CDR3 has 13 residues. Germline CDR1 and CDR2: MNHNS and SASEGT. V was pared by 6 bases and J by 6 bases, with 14 bases between. The CDR3 protein is CASRQTPEDGYTF. DNA of the CDR3: TGTGCCAGCAGACAGACCCCGGAAGATGGCTACACCTTC.

In regard to this clone: The junction departs from the called germline gene at one end, perhaps through a read error. The rearrangement uses TRBV30 and TRBJ2-3; 14 positions agree with TRBD2. The CDR3 runs 12 residues. From germline, CDR1 is GTSNPN and CDR2 SVGIG (reference sequence). Here the CDR3 DNA reads TGTGCCTGGAGTGGGGGACTAGCGGGGGCCGGTTTT. Amino acid sequence: CAWSGGLAGAGF.

This clone has a single count. The genes are TRBV7-3 and TRBJ2-1; D is possibly TRBD2 (6 bases). The CDR3 length is 16 residues. The ends were cut back, 4 bases at V and 0 bases at J, with 13 bases in the middle. From germline, CDR1 is SGHTA and CDR2 FQGTGA. The CDR3 bases are TGTGCCAGCAGCTCCGACGGGGGAAGCTCCTACAATGAGCAGTTCTTC. This sequence encodes CASSSDGGSSYNEQFF.

The chain has TRBV5-1 and TRBJ2-5; weak D call: TRBD2 (5 bases). Trimming pared 2 bases from V and 1 base from J, leaving 12 bases between. There are 15 residues in the CDR3. Germline V CDR1 and CDR2: SGHRS, YFSETQ. The CDR3 reads CASSFGGRGQETQYF. The CDR3 DNA reads as TGCGCCAGCAGCTTTGGTGGTCGGGGCCAAGAGACCCAGTACTTC.

The chain employs TRBV6-5 and TRBJ1-1; TRBD1 agrees at 11 bases. Per the germline V gene, CDR1 is MNHEY and CDR2 is SVGAGI. J gave up 5 bases and V 2 bases, and 4 bases lay outside the gene matches. There are 15 residues in the CDR3. CDR3 in DNA: TGTGCCAGCAGTTACCTCCGGGACAGGGGGACTGAAGCTTTCTTT. It translates to CASSYLRDRGTEAFF.

This chain links TRBV11-2 with TRBJ2-7; 11 nucleotides line up with TRBD1. J lost 3 bases, V lost 1 base, and 2 bases had no gene match. Per the germline V gene, CDR1 is SGHAT and CDR2 is FQNNGV. This CDR3 has 15 amino acids. The CDR3 loop reads CASSLGTGGFYEQYF. The CDR3 DNA is TGTGCCAGCAGCTTAGGGACAGGGGGCTTCTACGAGCAGTACTTC. Complete variable domain (other parts from reference TRBV11-2 and TRBJ2-7): EAGVAQSPRYKIIEKRQSVAFWCNPISGHATLYWYQQILGQGPKLLIQFQNNGVVDDSQLPKDRFSAERLKGVDSTLKIQPAKLEDSAVYLCASSLGTGGFYEQYFGPGTRLTVT.

V is TRBV10-3 and J is TRBJ2-7; tentative D call: TRBD2 (5 bases). Germline lookup yields CDR1 ENHRY and CDR2 SYGVKD. The CDR3 is 12 residues long. Trimming removed 10 bases at V and 3 bases at J, with 13 bases between. CDR3 residues: CATGLNLYEQYF. In DNA form, the CDR3 reads TGTGCCACCGGACTGAACCTCTACGAGCAGTACTTC.

The V call is TRBV2, the J call TRBJ1-2; D is perhaps TRBD1 (6 bases). This CDR3 comprises 13 residues. V lost 8 bases, J lost 6 bases, and 16 bases lay in between. Germline lookup yields CDR1 SNHLY and CDR2 FYNNEI. The CDR3 reads CASRATAGDGYTF. The CDR3 DNA follows: TGTGCCAGCCGTGCGACGGCAGGGGATGGCTACACCTTC.